This TCR beta chain was sequenced in a study of Graves' ophthalmopathy and Graves' hyperthyroidism. Study-wide results and caveats: Ophthalmopathy versus stable hyperthyroidism: 13-signature model gave 87.88% sensitivity, 65% to 82% specificity. As the model predicted ophthalmopathy progression, it achieved a sensitivity of 70.59% and a specificity of about 72%.

This clonotype was counted many times. Its antigen is currently unknown. RNA transcripts yielded amplified TCR beta CDR3 regions. A first-round RT-PCR used HTBI primers, followed by a second-round multiplex PCR. TCRdb processed the multiplex PCR reads anew with MiXCR; each CDR3 protein has one entry. The table records about half a million distinct CDR3 sequences, roughly an eighth of them present only once. Sequencing was done on a sample of blood. This TCR was sampled from a young woman with Graves' ophthalmopathy.

The chain's CDR3 is CASNAALTGELFF. The CDR3 DNA sequence: TGTGCCAGTAACGCCGCCCTCACCGGGGAGCTGTTTTTT. V and J are TRBV19 and TRBJ2-2, with D uncertain. CDR1 is LNHDA, CDR2 SQIVND, per germline (reference sequence). The V end lost 7 bases, the J end lost 4 bases, and 10 bases lay between the germline ends. This CDR3 has 13 amino acids.